The 13 T cell receptor beta chains below were found in one sample sequenced in a study of T cell changes during pregnancy in multiple sclerosis. The assay was immunoSEQ multiplex PCR, and TCRdb's table has in-frame clones only and misses some. The data show about 40,000 clones, with roughly 93% seen just once and about 8.3% held by the top ten. The sample consisted of CD8+ T cells from peripheral blood mononuclear cells, taken in the third trimester of pregnancy. Receptors originate from a female donor with multiple sclerosis, enrolled in a pregnancy study.

The V call is TRBV6-5, the J call TRBJ2-1, with a tentative D call TRBD2 (5 bases). CDR1 is MNHEY, CDR2 SVGAGI, per germline. Deletions cut 5 bases from V and 2 bases from J, with 13 bases between. The CDR3 is made up of 15 amino acids. The CDR3 region is CASSPLGGPYNEQFF. The CDR3 nucleotides are TGTGCCAGCAGTCCCTTAGGCGGGCCCTACAATGAGCAGTTCTTC.

The CDR3 bases are TGTGCCAGCAGACCATGGCCGCAGGGGCCGGACACTGAAGCTTTCTTT. This gives the protein CASRPWPQGPDTEAFF. The chain is built from TRBV27 and TRBJ1-1; D might be TRBD1 (6 bases). The CDR3 contains 16 residues. Germline V gives CDR1 MNHEY, CDR2 SMNVEV (reference sequence). Trimming left V 6 bases short and J 3 bases short, with 20 bases between.

J is TRBJ1-4 and V is TRBV6-4; 10 bases line up with TRBD1. Germline CDR1 is MRHNA and CDR2 is SNTAGT. V trimming: 4 bases; J trimming: 8 bases; junction bases outside the gene matches: 4. CDR3 length: 14 residues. The CDR3 here is CASSAGTGDEKLFF. The CDR3 nucleotides read TGTGCCAGCAGTGCCGGGACAGGGGACGAAAAACTGTTTTTT.

This chain joins TRBV6-4 and TRBJ1-4; D may be TRBD1 (6 bases). This CDR3 contains 15 residues. V dropped 2 bases and J dropped 1 base, with 8 bases sitting between them. Germline V lookup: CDR1 MRHNA, CDR2 SNTAGT. The CDR3 coding sequence is TGTGCCAGCAGTGACAAACAGGGAACTAATGAAAAACTGTTTTTT. This translates into CASSDKQGTNEKLFF.

The chain has TRBV4-1 and TRBJ2-5; 7 positions agree with TRBD1. The germline CDR1 and CDR2 sequences are MGHRA and YSYEKL. This CDR3 contains 14 residues. V lost 3 bases, J lost 0 bases, and 1 base stayed unmatched. CDR3 loop: CASSQDRYQETQYF. The CDR3 bases are TGCGCCAGCAGCCAGGACAGGTACCAAGAGACCCAGTACTTC.

DNA for the CDR3: TGTGCCAGCAGTGACGGGGAGGTTCCAGATACGCAGTATTTT. Residues: CASSDGEVPDTQYF. The chain uses TRBV2 and TRBJ2-3; possible D gene TRBD2, 6 bases. This CDR3 is built from 14 residues. Trimming took 3 bases from V and 4 from J, leaving 11 bases between them. Germline loops: CDR1 SNHLY, CDR2 FYNNEI. Together with reference TRBV2 and TRBJ2-3, the CDR3 gives the full variable domain: EPEVTQTPSHQVTQMGQEVILRCVPISNHLYFYWYRQILGQKVEFLVSFYNNEISEKSEIFDDQFSVERPDGSNFTLKIRSTKLEDSAMYFCASSDGEVPDTQYFGPGTRLTVL.

The chain combines TRBV5-4 with TRBJ2-2, with 9 bases fitting TRBD2. The ends lost 0 bases at V and 2 bases at J; junction bases unmatched: 5. The CDR3 spans 17 residues. Germline V gene sequence: CDR1 SGHNT, CDR2 YYREEE (reference sequence). The CDR3 spells CASSLEAGGINTGELFF. CDR3 DNA: TGTGCCAGCAGCTTGGAGGCGGGGGGGATAAACACCGGGGAGCTGTTTTTT.

The chain combines TRBV28 with TRBJ1-1; 8 nucleotides agree with TRBD1. The germline V gene encodes CDR1 MDHEN and CDR2 SYDVKM. The CDR3 runs to 14 residues. J gave up 0 bases and V 11 bases, and 8 bases lay outside the gene matches. CDR3 nucleotide sequence: TGTGCCGGTACAGGGGGAATATTGAACACTGAAGCTTTCTTT. Amino acids: CAGTGGILNTEAFF. The variable domain in full, completed from reference TRBV28 and TRBJ1-1, reads DVKVTQSSRYLVKRTGEKVFLECVQDMDHENMFWYRQDPGLGLRLIYFSYDVKMKEKGDIPEGYSVSREKKERFSLILESASTNQTSMYLCAGTGGILNTEAFFGQGTRLTVV.

The gene calls are TRBV7-3 and TRBJ1-6, with a tentative D call TRBD1 (5 bases). The CDR3 runs to 14 residues. Germline CDR1 and CDR2: SGHTA and FQGTGA. The germline V and J ends were trimmed by 3 bases and 10 bases, with 13 bases remaining between them. The CDR3 is CASSLGGVGSPLHF. CDR3 in DNA: TGTGCCAGCAGCTTGGGAGGGGTGGGATCACCCCTCCACTTT.

The chain recombines TRBV15 with TRBJ2-1, with TRBD2 matching 8 bases. The length of the CDR3 is 13 residues. Trimming at V came to 7 bases and at J to 8 bases, leaving 7 bases not matched to a gene. Germline V gene data show CDR1 as LNHNV and CDR2 as YYDKDF (reference sequence). For the CDR3, the DNA is TGTGCCACCATGTTGACGGGGGGGGATGAGCAGTTCTTC. Encoded protein: CATMLTGGDEQFF.

V usage is TRBV14 and J usage is TRBJ1-4, with D possibly being TRBD1 (6 bases). V was trimmed by 5 bases and J by 4 bases, leaving 14 bases between them. CDR1 is SGHDN and CDR2 is FVKESK in the germline V gene. The CDR3 has 15 residues. In DNA form, the CDR3 reads TGTGCCAGCAGCTACCTGACAGGTTATAATGAAAAACTGTTTTTT. Residues: CASSYLTGYNEKLFF. The entire variable domain, with the rest obtained from reference TRBV14 and TRBJ1-4, is as follows: EAGVTQFPSHSVIEKGQTVTLRCDPISGHDNLYWYRRVMGKEIKFLLHFVKESKQDESGMPNNRFLAERTGGTYSTLKVQPAELEDSGVYFCASSYLTGYNEKLFFGSGTQLSVL.

The chain combines TRBV29-1 with TRBJ2-2; D is uncertain. CDR3 length: 10 amino acids. Trimming removed 3 bases from V and 7 bases from J, with 3 bases in between. Germline CDR1 and CDR2: SQVTM and ANQGSEA. CDR3 DNA sequence: TGCAGCGTTGATCTCGGGGAGCTGTTTTTT. Translated, it gives CSVDLGELFF.

J is TRBJ1-3 and V is TRBV9; TRBD1 aligns across 10 bases. The CDR3 sequence is 14 residues long. Per the germline V gene, CDR1 is SGDLS and CDR2 is YYNGEE. V trimming: 4 bases; J trimming: 4 bases; junction bases outside the gene matches: 2. The CDR3 loop is CASSPGQGGNTIYF. As DNA, the CDR3 is TGTGCCAGCAGCCCGGGACAGGGGGGAAACACCATATATTTT. Supplemented by reference TRBV9 and TRBJ1-3, the full variable domain reads DSGVTQTPKHLITATGQRVTLRCSPRSGDLSVYWYQQSLDQGLQFLIQYYNGEERAKGNILERFSAQQFPDLHSELNLSSLELGDSALYFCASSPGQGGNTIYFGEGSWLTVV.